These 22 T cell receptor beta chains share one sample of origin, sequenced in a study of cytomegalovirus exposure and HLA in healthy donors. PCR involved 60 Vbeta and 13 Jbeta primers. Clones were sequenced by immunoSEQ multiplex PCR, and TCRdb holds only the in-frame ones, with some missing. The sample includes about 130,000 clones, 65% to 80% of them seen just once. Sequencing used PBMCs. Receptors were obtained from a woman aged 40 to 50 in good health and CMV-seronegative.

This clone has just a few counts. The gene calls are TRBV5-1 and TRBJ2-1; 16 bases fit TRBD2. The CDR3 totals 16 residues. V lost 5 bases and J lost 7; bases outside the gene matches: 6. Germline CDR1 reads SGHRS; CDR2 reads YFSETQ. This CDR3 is CASRLGLAGGPNEQFF. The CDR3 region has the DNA TGCGCCAGCAGGCTGGGACTAGCGGGGGGGCCAAATGAGCAGTTCTTC.

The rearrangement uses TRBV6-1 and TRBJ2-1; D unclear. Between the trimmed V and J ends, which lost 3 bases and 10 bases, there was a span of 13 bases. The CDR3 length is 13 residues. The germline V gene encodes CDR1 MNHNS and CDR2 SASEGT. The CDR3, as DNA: TGTGCCAGCAGTGAGGTGCGCAATCGCGAGCAGTTCTTC. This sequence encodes CASSEVRNREQFF.

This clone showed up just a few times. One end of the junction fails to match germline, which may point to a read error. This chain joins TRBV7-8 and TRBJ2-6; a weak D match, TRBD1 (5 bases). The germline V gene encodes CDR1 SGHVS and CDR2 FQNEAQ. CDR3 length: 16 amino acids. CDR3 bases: TGTGCCAGCAGCGAACCGATCTTCTCTGGGGCCAACGGCCTGACTTTC. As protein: CASSEPIFSGANGLTF.

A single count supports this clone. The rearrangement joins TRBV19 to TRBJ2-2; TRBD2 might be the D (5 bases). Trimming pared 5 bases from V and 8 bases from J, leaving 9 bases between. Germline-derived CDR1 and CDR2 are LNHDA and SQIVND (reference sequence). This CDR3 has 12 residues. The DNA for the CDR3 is TGTGCCAGTAGTCCCCTAGCAGGGGAGCTGTTTTTT. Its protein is CASSPLAGELFF.

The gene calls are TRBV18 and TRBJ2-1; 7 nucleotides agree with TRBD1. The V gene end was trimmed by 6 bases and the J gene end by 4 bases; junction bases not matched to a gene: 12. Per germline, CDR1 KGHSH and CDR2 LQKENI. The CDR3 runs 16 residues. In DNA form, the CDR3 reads TGTGCCAGCTCCCCCCCCGGGACAGTCTTATACAATGAGCAGTTCTTC. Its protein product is CASSPPGTVLYNEQFF.

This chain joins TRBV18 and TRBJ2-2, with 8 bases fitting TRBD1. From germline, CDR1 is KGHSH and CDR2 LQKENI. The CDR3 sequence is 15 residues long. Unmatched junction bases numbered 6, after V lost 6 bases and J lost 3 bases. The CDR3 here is CASSPTTGDTGELFF. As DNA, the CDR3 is TGTGCCAGCTCGCCAACGACAGGGGACACCGGGGAGCTGTTTTTT.

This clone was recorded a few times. CDR3 bases: TGTGCCAGCAGCGTAGAGGGACTGCCCGGGGACTACACCTTC. This translates into CASSVEGLPGDYTF. The chain uses TRBV9 and TRBJ1-2, with D maybe TRBD1 (5 bases). Germline CDR1 reads SGDLS; CDR2 reads YYNGEE. The CDR3 extends over 14 amino acids. The V gene lost 0 bases and the J gene lost 10 bases, with 16 bases spanning the gap.

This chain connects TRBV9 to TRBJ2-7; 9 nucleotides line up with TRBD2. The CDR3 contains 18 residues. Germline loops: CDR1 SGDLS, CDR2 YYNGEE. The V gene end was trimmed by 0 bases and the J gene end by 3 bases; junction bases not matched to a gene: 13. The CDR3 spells CASSVGPLPTSGNYEQYF. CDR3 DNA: TGTGCCAGCAGCGTAGGGCCCCTCCCGACTAGCGGAAACTACGAGCAGTACTTC.

CDR3 amino acids: CASSLQGASAEAFF. DNA of the CDR3: TGTGCCAGCAGCCTCCAGGGGGCGAGCGCTGAAGCTTTCTTT. The chain is built from TRBV13 and TRBJ1-1; TRBD1 agrees at 8 bases. The CDR3 extends over 14 amino acids. After removal of 5 bases from V and 6 bases from J, the junction contained 8 bases not matched to a gene. The germline CDR1 and CDR2 sequences are PRHDT and FYEKMQ (reference sequence).

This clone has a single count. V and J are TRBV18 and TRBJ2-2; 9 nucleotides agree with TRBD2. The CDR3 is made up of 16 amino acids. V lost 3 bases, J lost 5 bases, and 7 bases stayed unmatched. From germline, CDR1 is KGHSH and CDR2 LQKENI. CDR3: CASSPSLAGLTGELFF. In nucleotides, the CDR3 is TGTGCCAGCTCACCGTCCCTAGCGGGGTTAACCGGGGAGCTGTTTTTT.

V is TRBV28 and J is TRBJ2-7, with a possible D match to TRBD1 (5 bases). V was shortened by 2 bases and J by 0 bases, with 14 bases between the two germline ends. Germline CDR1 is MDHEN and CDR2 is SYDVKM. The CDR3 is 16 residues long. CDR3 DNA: TGTGCCAGCAGTTTAACCTACAGGAAATTCTCCTACGAGCAGTACTTC. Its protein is CASSLTYRKFSYEQYF.

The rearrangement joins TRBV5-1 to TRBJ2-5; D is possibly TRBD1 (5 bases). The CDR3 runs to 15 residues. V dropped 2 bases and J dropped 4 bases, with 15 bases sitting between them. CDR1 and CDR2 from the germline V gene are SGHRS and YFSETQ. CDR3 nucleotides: TGCGCCAGCAGCTTATCTGCAGGGCTCCCAGAGACCCAGTACTTC. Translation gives CASSLSAGLPETQYF.

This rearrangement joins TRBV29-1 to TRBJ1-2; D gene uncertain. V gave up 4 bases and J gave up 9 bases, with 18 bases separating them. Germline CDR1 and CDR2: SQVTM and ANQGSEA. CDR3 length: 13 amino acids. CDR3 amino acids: CSVAPTGSTSYTF. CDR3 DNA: TGCAGCGTTGCTCCCACCGGGAGCACTAGCTACACCTTC.

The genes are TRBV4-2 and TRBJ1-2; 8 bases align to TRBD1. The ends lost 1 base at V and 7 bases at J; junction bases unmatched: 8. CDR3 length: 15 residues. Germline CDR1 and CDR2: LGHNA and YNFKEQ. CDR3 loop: CASSQADREGRGYTF. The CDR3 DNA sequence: TGTGCCAGCAGCCAAGCGGACAGGGAAGGACGTGGCTACACCTTC.

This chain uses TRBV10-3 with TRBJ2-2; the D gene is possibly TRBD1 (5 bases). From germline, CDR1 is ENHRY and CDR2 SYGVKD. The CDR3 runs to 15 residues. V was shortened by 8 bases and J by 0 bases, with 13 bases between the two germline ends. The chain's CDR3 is CAIFSRQTNTGELFF. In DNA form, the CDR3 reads TGTGCCATCTTCTCTAGACAGACGAACACCGGGGAGCTGTTTTTT.

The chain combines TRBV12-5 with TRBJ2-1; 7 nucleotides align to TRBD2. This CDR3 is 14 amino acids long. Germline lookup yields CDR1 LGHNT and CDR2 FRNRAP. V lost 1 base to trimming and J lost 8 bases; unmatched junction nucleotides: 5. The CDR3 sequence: CASGLGVAGDEQFF. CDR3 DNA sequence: TGTGCTAGTGGTTTGGGGGTCGCGGGGGATGAGCAGTTCTTC. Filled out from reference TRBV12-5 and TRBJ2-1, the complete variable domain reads DARVTQTPRHKVTEMGQEVTMRCQPILGHNTVFWYRQTMMQGLELLAYFRNRAPLDDSGMPKDRFSAEMPDATLATLKIQPSEPRDSAVYFCASGLGVAGDEQFFGPGTRLTVL.

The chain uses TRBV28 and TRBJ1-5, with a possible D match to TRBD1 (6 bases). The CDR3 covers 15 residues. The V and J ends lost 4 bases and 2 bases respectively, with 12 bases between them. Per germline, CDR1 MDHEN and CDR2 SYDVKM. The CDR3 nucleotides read TGTGCCAGCAGTTCACAGGGTATCCGCAATCAGCCCCAGCATTTT. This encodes CASSSQGIRNQPQHF.

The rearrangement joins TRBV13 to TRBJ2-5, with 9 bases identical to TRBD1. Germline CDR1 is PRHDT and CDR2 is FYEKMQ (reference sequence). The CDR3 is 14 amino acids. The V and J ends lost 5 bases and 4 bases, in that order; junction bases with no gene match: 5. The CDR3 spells CASSAGTGRETQYF. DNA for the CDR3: TGTGCCAGCAGCGCCGGGACAGGGAGAGAGACCCAGTACTTC.

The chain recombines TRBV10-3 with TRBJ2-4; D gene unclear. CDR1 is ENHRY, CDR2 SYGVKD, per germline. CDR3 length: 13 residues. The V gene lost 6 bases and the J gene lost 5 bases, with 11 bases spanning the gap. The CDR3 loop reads CAIRDQTQNIQYF. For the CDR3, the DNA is TGTGCCATCAGAGATCAGACACAAAACATTCAGTACTTC.

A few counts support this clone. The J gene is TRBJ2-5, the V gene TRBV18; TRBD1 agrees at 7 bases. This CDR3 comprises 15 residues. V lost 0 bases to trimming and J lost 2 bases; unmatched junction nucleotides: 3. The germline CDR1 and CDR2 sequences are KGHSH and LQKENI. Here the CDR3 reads CASSPPGTVQETQYF. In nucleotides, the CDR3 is TGTGCCAGCTCACCACCGGGGACAGTTCAAGAGACCCAGTACTTC.

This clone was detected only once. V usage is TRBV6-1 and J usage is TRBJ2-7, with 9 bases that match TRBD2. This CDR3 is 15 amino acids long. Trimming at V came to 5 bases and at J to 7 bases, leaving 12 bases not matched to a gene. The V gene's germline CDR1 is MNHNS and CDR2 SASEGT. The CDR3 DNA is TGTGCCAGCAGTTCCCGACTAGCGGTGCGCGCGGAGCAGTACTTC. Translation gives CASSSRLAVRAEQYF.

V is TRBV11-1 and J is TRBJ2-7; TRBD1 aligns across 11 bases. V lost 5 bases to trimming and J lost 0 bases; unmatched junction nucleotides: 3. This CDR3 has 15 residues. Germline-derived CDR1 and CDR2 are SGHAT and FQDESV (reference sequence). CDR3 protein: CASSHGTGGSYEQYF. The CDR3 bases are TGTGCCAGCAGCCACGGGACAGGGGGCTCCTACGAGCAGTACTTC.